The present entry profiles one TCR beta chain with its context. TCRdb keeps only in-frame clones here, not all; method: immunoSEQ multiplex PCR. The data show more than 110,000 clones, 84% seen once. This record comes from a study of blood T cell repertoires in COVID-19. CDR1 and CDR2 from the germline V gene are KGHSH and LQKENI. With 2 bases removed from V and 5 bases from J, the gap between germline ends came to 9 bases. CDR3 length: 13 residues. Sequencing was performed on PBMCs or T cells enriched from blood (not recorded which). The TCR sequence derives from a man aged 35-49 years with acute COVID-19. The chain combines TRBV18 with TRBJ1-1, with TRBD1 as a possible D gene (6 bases). In DNA, the CDR3 is TGTGCCAGCTCACCAGGGGGCAGGACTGAAGCTTTCTTT. Its protein is CASSPGGRTEAFF.